This is a list of T cell receptor beta chains from one sample in a study of memory CD4+ T cells and cytomegalovirus serostatus. Here immunoSEQ multiplex PCR was the method, and the copy in TCRdb shows in-frame clones only, minus some. The repertoire has 55,000 or so clones, 60% to 85% of them found once; the top ten carry about 1.5%. The source material was memory CD4+ T cells from blood. Source of these receptors: an adult in good health and CMV-seropositive. The CDR3 runs from the conserved cysteine through the conserved F or W. Each record gives: J gene, clone size, V gene, D gene, CDR3 DNA, CDR3 protein. The D gene is left open where the match is weak. For some rows the clone size is stated as once, few or many, or as a class when expanded; others skip it.

j_gene: TRBJ2-4; abundance: NA; v_gene: TRBV28; d_gene: NA; CDR3nt: TGTGCCAGCCGATATGGGCAGGCGGCCCACATTCAGTACTTC; CDR3aa: CASRYGQAAHIQYF
j_gene: TRBJ2-1; abundance: NA; v_gene: TRBV30; d_gene: TRBD2; CDR3nt: TGTGCCTGGAGTCCACTAGCGGGGAGCTACAATGAGCAGTTCTTC; CDR3aa: CAWSPLAGSYNEQFF
j_gene: TRBJ2-5; abundance: once; v_gene: TRBV2; d_gene: NA; CDR3nt: TGTGCCAGCACAGGACGCCTCCAAGAGACCCAGTACTTC; CDR3aa: CASTGRLQETQYF
j_gene: TRBJ1-1; abundance: few; v_gene: TRBV7-9; d_gene: NA; CDR3nt: TGTGCCAGCAGCTTAGAAGGCCCCGGAGAAGCTTTCTTT; CDR3aa: CASSLEGPGEAFF
j_gene: TRBJ1-2; abundance: NA; v_gene: TRBV4-3; d_gene: TRBD1; CDR3nt: TGCGCCAGCAGCCCGGACAGGGTGAACTATGGCTACACCTTC; CDR3aa: CASSPDRVNYGYTF
j_gene: TRBJ2-1; abundance: NA; v_gene: TRBV30; d_gene: TRBD1; CDR3nt: TGTGCCTGGAGATTAACAGGGGGCTCCTACAATGAGCAGTTCTTC; CDR3aa: CAWRLTGGSYNEQFF
j_gene: TRBJ1-1; abundance: NA; v_gene: TRBV19; d_gene: NA; CDR3nt: TGTGCCAGTAGTAAGAGAGGTATAACTGAAGCTTTCTTT; CDR3aa: CASSKRGITEAFF
j_gene: TRBJ2-7; abundance: few; v_gene: TRBV5-1; d_gene: TRBD1; CDR3nt: TGCGCCAGCAGACTGACAGGGTCATTAGAGCAGTACTTC; CDR3aa: CASRLTGSLEQYF
j_gene: TRBJ1-2; abundance: NA; v_gene: TRBV9; d_gene: NA; CDR3nt: TGTGCCAGCCGAGGGGGACTGATCGACTATGGCTACACCTTC; CDR3aa: CASRGGLIDYGYTF
j_gene: TRBJ1-6; abundance: NA; v_gene: TRBV5-1; d_gene: NA; CDR3nt: TGCGCCAGCAGCTTGAAGGAAACCTATAATTCACCCCTCCACTTT; CDR3aa: CASSLKETYNSPLHF
j_gene: TRBJ1-3; abundance: NA; v_gene: TRBV18; d_gene: NA; CDR3nt: TGTGCCAGCTCACCGGGGAACACCATATATTTT; CDR3aa: CASSPGNTIYF
j_gene: TRBJ2-1; abundance: NA; v_gene: TRBV2; d_gene: TRBD2; CDR3nt: TGTGCCAGCAGTTTCGGGGGGAATGAGCAGTTCTTC; CDR3aa: CASSFGGNEQFF
j_gene: TRBJ1-6; abundance: NA; v_gene: TRBV18; d_gene: TRBD1; CDR3nt: TGTGCCAGCTCACCACGGCAGGGGGACTCACCCCTCCACTTT; CDR3aa: CASSPRQGDSPLHF
j_gene: TRBJ2-1; abundance: NA; v_gene: TRBV9; d_gene: NA; CDR3nt: TGTGCCAGCAGCCCCCCGGCGGGTAGGGATGAGCAGTTCTTC; CDR3aa: CASSPPAGRDEQFF
j_gene: TRBJ2-2; abundance: NA; v_gene: TRBV28; d_gene: NA; CDR3nt: TGTGCCAGCAGCTATACCCGGATGGGGGAGCTGTTTTTT; CDR3aa: CASSYTRMGELFF
j_gene: TRBJ2-6; abundance: NA; v_gene: TRBV5-1; d_gene: NA; CDR3nt: TGCGCCAGCAGCTTGGTGGGAAGCTCTGGGGCCAACGTCCTGACTTTC; CDR3aa: CASSLVGSSGANVLTF
j_gene: TRBJ2-7; abundance: NA; v_gene: TRBV2; d_gene: TRBD2; CDR3nt: TGTGCCAGCCTTAGCGGGTACTCCTCCTACGAGCAGTACTTC; CDR3aa: CASLSGYSSYEQYF
j_gene: TRBJ2-1; abundance: NA; v_gene: TRBV11-2; d_gene: TRBD2; CDR3nt: TGTGCCAGCAGCTTAGATCGGGGCGGGAGGTCGTACAATGAGCAGTTCTTC; CDR3aa: CASSLDRGGRSYNEQFF
j_gene: TRBJ2-2; abundance: NA; v_gene: TRBV4-3; d_gene: NA; CDR3nt: TGCGCCAGCAGCCGCATCGGGAGCCTTTGGCCCGGGGAGCTGTTTTTT; CDR3aa: CASSRIGSLWPGELFF
j_gene: TRBJ1-2; abundance: NA; v_gene: TRBV6-5; d_gene: NA; CDR3nt: TGTGCCAGCAGGGGGGACTATGGCTACACCTTC; CDR3aa: CASRGDYGYTF
j_gene: TRBJ2-3; abundance: NA; v_gene: TRBV10-3; d_gene: NA; CDR3nt: TGTGCCATAGGGGTCACAGATACGCAGTATTTT; CDR3aa: CAIGVTDTQYF
j_gene: TRBJ1-1; abundance: NA; v_gene: TRBV6-1; d_gene: NA; CDR3nt: TGTGCCAGCAGTGAAAACGTACTGGTAAGGGGCACTGAAGCTTTCTTT; CDR3aa: CASSENVLVRGTEAFF
j_gene: TRBJ2-3; abundance: once; v_gene: TRBV5-6; d_gene: NA; CDR3nt: TGTGCCAGCAGCTCCTTAAAATGGAGGGGCACAGATACGCAGTATTTT; CDR3aa: CASSSLKWRGTDTQYF
j_gene: TRBJ1-4; abundance: NA; v_gene: TRBV6-5; d_gene: TRBD1; CDR3nt: TGTGCCAGCAGCGGAACAGGGGAAAATGAAAAACTGTTTTTT; CDR3aa: CASSGTGENEKLFF
j_gene: TRBJ2-1; abundance: NA; v_gene: TRBV6-5; d_gene: TRBD1; CDR3nt: TGTGCCAGCAGTTTTCGACAGGGGTATCGAAATGAGCAGTTCTTC; CDR3aa: CASSFRQGYRNEQFF
j_gene: TRBJ2-1; abundance: NA; v_gene: TRBV18; d_gene: NA; CDR3nt: TGTGCCAGCTCACCACGGGACCGAAATCTGTTCTTC; CDR3aa: CASSPRDRNLFF
j_gene: TRBJ1-6; abundance: NA; v_gene: TRBV7-2; d_gene: NA; CDR3nt: TGTGCCAGCAGCCGAGCTAATTCACCCCTCCACTTT; CDR3aa: CASSRANSPLHF
j_gene: TRBJ1-4; abundance: once; v_gene: TRBV7-2; d_gene: TRBD1; CDR3nt: TGTGCCAGCAGCTTAGCCCCAGGGGGCGACGAAAAACTGTTTTTT; CDR3aa: CASSLAPGGDEKLFF
j_gene: TRBJ1-5; abundance: once; v_gene: TRBV7-8; d_gene: NA; CDR3nt: TGTGCCAGCAGCTTTCAGGGCGGCAATCAGCCCCAGCATTTT; CDR3aa: CASSFQGGNQPQHF
j_gene: TRBJ1-6; abundance: once; v_gene: TRBV6-6; d_gene: NA; CDR3nt: TGTGCCAGCAGTACCTATAATTCACCCCTCCACTTT; CDR3aa: CASSTYNSPLHF
j_gene: TRBJ1-2; abundance: NA; v_gene: TRBV30; d_gene: NA; CDR3nt: TGTGCCTGGAGTAGAGAGAACTATGGCTACACCTTC; CDR3aa: CAWSRENYGYTF
j_gene: TRBJ1-1; abundance: NA; v_gene: TRBV30; d_gene: TRBD1; CDR3nt: TGTGCCTGGAGGGGACAGTTGGGCACTGAAGCTTTCTTT; CDR3aa: CAWRGQLGTEAFF
j_gene: TRBJ1-2; abundance: NA; v_gene: TRBV4-2; d_gene: NA; CDR3nt: TGTGCCAGCAGCCAAGGGGGAGACTACTATGGCTACACCTTC; CDR3aa: CASSQGGDYYGYTF
j_gene: TRBJ2-5; abundance: NA; v_gene: TRBV18; d_gene: NA; CDR3nt: TGTGCCAGCTCACCACCTCTTCCTCAAGAGACCCAGTACTTC; CDR3aa: CASSPPLPQETQYF
j_gene: TRBJ2-2; abundance: NA; v_gene: TRBV2; d_gene: NA; CDR3nt: TGTGCCAGCACCAAACAGGCAGGGACAAACACCGGGGAGCTGTTTTTT; CDR3aa: CASTKQAGTNTGELFF
j_gene: TRBJ1-2; abundance: NA; v_gene: TRBV2; d_gene: NA; CDR3nt: TGTGCCAGCAGTGAAGGTACGGATCGGGATAACTATGGCTACACCTTC; CDR3aa: CASSEGTDRDNYGYTF
j_gene: TRBJ2-2; abundance: few; v_gene: TRBV5-1; d_gene: NA; CDR3nt: TGCGCCAGCAGCGAGACAGGATTCACCGGGGAGCTGTTTTTT; CDR3aa: CASSETGFTGELFF
j_gene: TRBJ1-2; abundance: NA; v_gene: TRBV30; d_gene: NA; CDR3nt: TGTGCCTGGAGTGTAAGTCTCGGGACGGACTTTATTGGCTACACCTTC; CDR3aa: CAWSVSLGTDFIGYTF
j_gene: TRBJ1-1; abundance: few; v_gene: TRBV10-3; d_gene: NA; CDR3nt: TGTGCCATCAGTGAGTGGGGGCCGCTGAACACTGAAGCTTTCTTT; CDR3aa: CAISEWGPLNTEAFF
j_gene: TRBJ1-5; abundance: NA; v_gene: TRBV30; d_gene: NA; CDR3nt: TGTGCCTGGAGTCAGGGACTCCTTAGCAATCAGCCCCAGCATTTT; CDR3aa: CAWSQGLLSNQPQHF
j_gene: TRBJ1-1; abundance: NA; v_gene: TRBV6-5; d_gene: NA; CDR3nt: TGTGCCAGCAGTCGAACAACAGGGCCCACTGAAGCTTTCTTT; CDR3aa: CASSRTTGPTEAFF
j_gene: TRBJ1-1; abundance: NA; v_gene: TRBV7-2; d_gene: NA; CDR3nt: TGTGCCAGCAGCTTAAGCTATATGAACACTGAAGCTTTCTTT; CDR3aa: CASSLSYMNTEAFF
j_gene: TRBJ1-2; abundance: NA; v_gene: TRBV21-1; d_gene: NA; CDR3nt: TGTGCCAGCAGAACCAGGGGGGTTTCGACACAAGGCTACACCTTC; CDR3aa: CASRTRGVSTQGYTF
j_gene: TRBJ2-7; abundance: NA; v_gene: TRBV7-2; d_gene: NA; CDR3nt: TGTGCCAGCAGCTTAGCCGCCGCAGATGGCTACGAGCAGTACTTC; CDR3aa: CASSLAAADGYEQYF
j_gene: TRBJ2-5; abundance: NA; v_gene: TRBV7-8; d_gene: NA; CDR3nt: TGTGCCAGCAGCTTAGATGCGACAGTAGAGACCCAGTACTTC; CDR3aa: CASSLDATVETQYF
j_gene: TRBJ1-2; abundance: few; v_gene: TRBV14; d_gene: NA; CDR3nt: TGTGCCAGCAGCCCCGGGGAACATGGCTACACCTTC; CDR3aa: CASSPGEHGYTF
j_gene: TRBJ2-7; abundance: NA; v_gene: TRBV18; d_gene: NA; CDR3nt: TGTGCCAGCTCACCACCGCGCAACAATTACGAGCAGTACTTC; CDR3aa: CASSPPRNNYEQYF
j_gene: TRBJ1-5; abundance: NA; v_gene: TRBV19; d_gene: NA; CDR3nt: TGTGCCAGTAGGCAACAGCACGACAATCAGCCCCAGCATTTT; CDR3aa: CASRQQHDNQPQHF
j_gene: TRBJ1-5; abundance: NA; v_gene: TRBV30; d_gene: NA; CDR3nt: TGTGCCTGGAGTGTAATGGAGTATCAGCCCCAGCATTTT; CDR3aa: CAWSVMEYQPQHF
j_gene: TRBJ2-1; abundance: few; v_gene: TRBV28; d_gene: TRBD2; CDR3nt: TGTGCCACCCTAGCGGGAGGTTCCTCCTACAATGAGCAGTTCTTC; CDR3aa: CATLAGGSSYNEQFF
j_gene: TRBJ2-1; abundance: NA; v_gene: TRBV4-2; d_gene: NA; CDR3nt: TGTGCCAGCGCGAACCCGCCCTACAATGAGCAGTTCTTC; CDR3aa: CASANPPYNEQFF
j_gene: TRBJ1-1; abundance: few; v_gene: TRBV2; d_gene: NA; CDR3nt: TGTGCCAGCAGTGGAAGTGTCGGACGTATGAACACTGAAGCTTTCTTT; CDR3aa: CASSGSVGRMNTEAFF
j_gene: TRBJ1-5; abundance: NA; v_gene: TRBV6-1; d_gene: NA; CDR3nt: NA; CDR3aa: CASILAGGNNQPQHF
j_gene: TRBJ2-1; abundance: NA; v_gene: TRBV30; d_gene: TRBD2; CDR3nt: TGTGCCTGGAGTTCTAGCGGGAGGAGGAATGAGCAGTTCTTC; CDR3aa: CAWSSSGRRNEQFF
j_gene: TRBJ2-7; abundance: NA; v_gene: TRBV7-2; d_gene: NA; CDR3nt: TGTGCCAGCAGCACCCCGGGAAGACTGCCCTACGAGCAGTACTTC; CDR3aa: CASSTPGRLPYEQYF
j_gene: TRBJ1-4; abundance: once; v_gene: TRBV11-2; d_gene: TRBD1; CDR3nt: TGTGCCAGCAGCTGGACCGGGACAGGGGTTGAAAAACTGTTTTTT; CDR3aa: CASSWTGTGVEKLFF
j_gene: TRBJ2-3; abundance: NA; v_gene: TRBV29-1; d_gene: NA; CDR3nt: TGCAGTGTTAGTGAAGATACGCAGTATTTT; CDR3aa: CSVSEDTQYF